This T cell receptor beta chain is drawn from a study of T cells expressing NK-cell markers. As for this clonotype: Antigen: not known.

This CDR3 contains 15 residues. CDR1 and CDR2 (germline): MNHEY, SMNVEV (reference sequence). TCRdb reprocessed the 5' RACE reads; each CDR3 protein has one entry and no DNA is given. The sample includes about 30,000 distinct CDR3 sequences. Whole-study results and caveats: Clones of NKG2C+ T cells that had expanded were of unclear HCMV specificity. Also leading the CD3+CD56-NKG2C+ fraction in a handful of donors were these clonotypes.

The receptor was derived from a woman aged 18-70 years in good health. The rearrangement uses TRBV27 and TRBJ1-4. What was sequenced was blood T cells: a sorted CD56 or NKG2C T cell subset, CD4+ or CD8+ T cells, or bulk PBMC T cells (not recorded which). The CDR3 region is CASSETRATNEKLFF.